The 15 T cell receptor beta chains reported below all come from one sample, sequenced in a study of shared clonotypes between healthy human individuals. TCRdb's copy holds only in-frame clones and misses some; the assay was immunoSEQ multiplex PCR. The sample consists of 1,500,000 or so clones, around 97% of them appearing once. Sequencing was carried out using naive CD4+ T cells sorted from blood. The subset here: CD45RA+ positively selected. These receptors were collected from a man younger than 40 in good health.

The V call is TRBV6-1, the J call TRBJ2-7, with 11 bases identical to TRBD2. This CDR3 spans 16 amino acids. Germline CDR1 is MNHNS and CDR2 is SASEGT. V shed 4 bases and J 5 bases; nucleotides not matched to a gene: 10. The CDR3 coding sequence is TGTGCCAGCAGTGCAATTACTAGCGGGAGTACAAACGAGCAGTACTTC. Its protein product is CASSAITSGSTNEQYF.

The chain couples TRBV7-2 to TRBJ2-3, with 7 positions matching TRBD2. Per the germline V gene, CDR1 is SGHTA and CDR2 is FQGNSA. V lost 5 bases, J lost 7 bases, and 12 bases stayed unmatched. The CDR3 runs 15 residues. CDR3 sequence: CASSPERSGSYTQYF. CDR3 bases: TGTGCCAGCAGCCCAGAGCGTAGCGGGTCATATACGCAGTATTTT. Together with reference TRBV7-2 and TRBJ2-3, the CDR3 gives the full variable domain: GAGVSQSPSNKVTEKGKDVELRCDPISGHTALYWYRQSLGQGLEFLIYFQGNSAPDKSGLPSDRFSAERTGGSVSTLTIQRTQQEDSAVYLCASSPERSGSYTQYFGPGTRLTVL.

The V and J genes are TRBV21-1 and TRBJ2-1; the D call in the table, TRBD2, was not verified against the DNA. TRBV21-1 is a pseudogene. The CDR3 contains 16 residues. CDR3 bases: TGTGCCAGCAGCAAAGTACGAGGGAGCTCCTACAATGAGCAGTTCTTC. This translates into CASSKVRGSSYNEQFF.

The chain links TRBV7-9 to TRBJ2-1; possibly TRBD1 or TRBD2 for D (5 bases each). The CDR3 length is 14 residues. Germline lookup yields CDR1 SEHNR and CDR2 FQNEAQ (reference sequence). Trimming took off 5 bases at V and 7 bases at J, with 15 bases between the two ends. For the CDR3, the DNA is TGTGCCAGCAGCCCCGGGACCTCGAGGAATGAGCAGTTCTTC. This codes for CASSPGTSRNEQFF.

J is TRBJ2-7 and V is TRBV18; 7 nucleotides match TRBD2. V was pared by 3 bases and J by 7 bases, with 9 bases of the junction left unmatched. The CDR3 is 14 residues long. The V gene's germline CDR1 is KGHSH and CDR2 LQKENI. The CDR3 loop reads CASSPERGGNEQYF. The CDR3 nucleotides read TGTGCCAGCTCACCCGAGCGGGGTGGAAATGAGCAGTACTTC.

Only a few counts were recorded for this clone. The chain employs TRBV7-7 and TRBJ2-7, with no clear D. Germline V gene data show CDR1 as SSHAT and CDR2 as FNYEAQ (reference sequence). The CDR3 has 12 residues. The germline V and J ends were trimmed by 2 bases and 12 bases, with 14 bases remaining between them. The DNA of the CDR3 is TGTGCCAGCAGCTTAAGTTATATCGTCGCGTACTTC. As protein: CASSLSYIVAYF.

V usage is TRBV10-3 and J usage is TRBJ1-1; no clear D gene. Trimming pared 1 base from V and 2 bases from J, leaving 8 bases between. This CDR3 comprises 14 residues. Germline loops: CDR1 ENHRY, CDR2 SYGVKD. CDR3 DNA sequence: TGTGCCATCAGTGAGTTTCGGATTAACACTGAAGCTTTCTTT. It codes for CAISEFRINTEAFF.

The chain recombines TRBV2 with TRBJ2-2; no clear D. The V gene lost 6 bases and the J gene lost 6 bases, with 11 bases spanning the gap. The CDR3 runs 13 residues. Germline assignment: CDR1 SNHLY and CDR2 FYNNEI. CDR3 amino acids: CASSPLVAGELFF. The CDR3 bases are TGTGCCAGCAGCCCCCTAGTGGCCGGGGAGCTGTTTTTT.

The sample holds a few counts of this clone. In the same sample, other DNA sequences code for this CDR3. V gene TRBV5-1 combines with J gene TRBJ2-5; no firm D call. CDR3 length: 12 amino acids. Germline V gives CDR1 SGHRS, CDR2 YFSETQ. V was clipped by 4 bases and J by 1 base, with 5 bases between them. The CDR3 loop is CASSLPQETQYF. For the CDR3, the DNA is TGCGCCAGCAGCCTCCCCCAAGAGACCCAGTACTTC.

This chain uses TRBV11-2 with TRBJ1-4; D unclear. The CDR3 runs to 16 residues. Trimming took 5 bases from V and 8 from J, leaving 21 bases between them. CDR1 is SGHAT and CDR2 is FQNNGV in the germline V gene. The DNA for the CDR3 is TGTGCCAGCAGCCCCCGATTGGACTTCACGCGGGAAAAACTGTTTTTT. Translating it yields CASSPRLDFTREKLFF.

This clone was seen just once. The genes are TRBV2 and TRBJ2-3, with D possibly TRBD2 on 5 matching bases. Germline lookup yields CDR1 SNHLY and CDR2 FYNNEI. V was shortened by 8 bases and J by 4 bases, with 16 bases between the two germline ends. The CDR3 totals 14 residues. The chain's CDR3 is CASLPRGSADTQYF. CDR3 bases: TGTGCCAGCCTACCCCGAGGGTCGGCAGATACGCAGTATTTT.

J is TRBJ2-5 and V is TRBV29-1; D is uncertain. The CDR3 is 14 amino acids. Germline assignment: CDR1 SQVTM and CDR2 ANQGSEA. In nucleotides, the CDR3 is TGCAGTGGATGCGCTACACCGCTCTTAGAGACCCAGTACTTC. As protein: CSGCATPLLETQYF. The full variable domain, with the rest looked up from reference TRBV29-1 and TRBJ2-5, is SAVISQKPSRDICQRGTSLTIQCQVDSQVTMMFWYRQQPGQSLTLIATANQGSEATYESGFVIDKFPISRPNLTFSTLTVSNMSPEDSSIYLCSGCATPLLETQYFGPGTRLLVL.

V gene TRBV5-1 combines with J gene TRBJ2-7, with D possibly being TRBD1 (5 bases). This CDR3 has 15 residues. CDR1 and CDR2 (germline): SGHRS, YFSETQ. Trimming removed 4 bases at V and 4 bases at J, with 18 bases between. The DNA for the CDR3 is TGCGCCAGCAGCGTTCAGGGCAGGGCGGATTACGAGCAGTACTTC. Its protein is CASSVQGRADYEQYF.

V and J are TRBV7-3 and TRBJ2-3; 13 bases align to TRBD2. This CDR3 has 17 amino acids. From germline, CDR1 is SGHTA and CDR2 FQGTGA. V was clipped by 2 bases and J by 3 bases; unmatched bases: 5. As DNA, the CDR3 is TGTGCCAGCAGCTTAGGACTAGCGGGAGTGATGACAGATACGCAGTATTTT. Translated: CASSLGLAGVMTDTQYF.

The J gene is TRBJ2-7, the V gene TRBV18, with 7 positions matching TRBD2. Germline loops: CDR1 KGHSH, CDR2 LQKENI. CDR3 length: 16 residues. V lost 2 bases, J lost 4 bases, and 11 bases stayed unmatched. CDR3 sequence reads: CASSPVMRGKAYEQYF. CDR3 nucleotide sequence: TGTGCCAGCTCACCAGTTATGCGGGGGAAAGCTTACGAGCAGTACTTC.